This T cell receptor beta chain was sequenced during a study of OX40 agonist ivuxolimab in advanced cancers. Study findings and constraints: Which antigen the expanded peripheral T cells recognized is unknown. Certain nonresponding patients likewise had low normalized T-cell clonal expansion.

The CDR3 sequence is 17 residues long. V trimming: 2 bases; J trimming: 0 bases; junction bases outside the gene matches: 6. From germline, CDR1 is MNHEY and CDR2 SMNVEV (reference sequence). The method was immunoSEQ multiplex PCR; TCRdb's version includes in-frame clones alone and lacks a portion of them. Among approximately 29,000 clones listed, just under 80% were seen once. Concerning this clone: The antigen is undetermined.

The sample in question was CD4+ or CD8+ T cells sorted from blood, obtained in a trial of the OX40 agonist ivuxolimab. The source of this sequence is an adult with an advanced solid tumor such as melanoma, head and neck, liver or kidney cancer. This chain links TRBV27 with TRBJ2-5; 10 positions agree with TRBD1. The CDR3 DNA reads as TGTGCCAGCAGTTTAACTACCGGGACAGGGGACCAAGAGACCCAGTACTTC. Protein: CASSLTTGTGDQETQYF.